These 24 T cell receptor beta chains came from one sample sequenced in a study of early T cells in non-severe SARS-CoV-2 infection. TCRdb called the 5' RACE reads again in MiXCR, with one record for every CDR3 protein. The table shows tens of thousands of distinct CDR3 sequences, with 7.7% occurring only once. Sequenced: whole blood. These receptors all come from an adult who was a healthcare worker with PCR-confirmed SARS-CoV-2 infection or an uninfected control (not recorded which).

The sample holds many counts of this clonotype. V usage is TRBV5-1 and J usage is TRBJ2-1; no firm D call. The ends were cut back, 4 bases at V and 4 bases at J, with 15 bases in the middle. Germline V gives CDR1 SGHRS, CDR2 YFSETQ. This CDR3 contains 15 residues. The CDR3 DNA follows: TGCGCCAGCAGCGCTGGGAACCTAGTTTACAATGAGCAGTTCTTC. It translates to CASSAGNLVYNEQFF.

This chain joins TRBV20-1 and TRBJ2-5; D gene ambiguous. CDR3 length: 16 residues. The V and J ends lost 0 bases and 6 bases respectively, with 20 bases between them. Germline CDR1 and CDR2: DFQATT and SNEGSKA (reference sequence). The CDR3 DNA follows: TGCAGTGCTAGAGATCGAACGGCCGCATATGCTAAGACCCAGTACTTC. Amino acid sequence: CSARDRTAAYAKTQYF.

J is TRBJ1-4 and V is TRBV7-2; a weak D match, TRBD1 (6 bases). The germline gives CDR1 SGHTA, CDR2 FQGNSA. CDR3 length equals 14 residues. V dropped 8 bases and J dropped 7 bases, with 17 bases sitting between them. The CDR3 region is CASRRGGPGEKLFF. CDR3 coding DNA: TGTGCCAGCCGGAGAGGGGGGCCGGGTGAAAAACTGTTTTTT.

In its sample, this clonotype was seen a few times. The chain links TRBV6-6 to TRBJ1-3; D perhaps matches TRBD1 (6 bases). Germline values: CDR1 MNHNY, CDR2 SVGAGI (reference sequence). The CDR3 runs to 11 residues. V was clipped by 9 bases and J by 6 bases, with 9 bases between them. The CDR3 DNA sequence: TGTGCCAGTAGACAGGAAAACACCATATATTTT. Translated: CASRQENTIYF.

This chain uses TRBV20-1 with TRBJ2-1, with D maybe TRBD2 (6 bases). V was clipped by 0 bases and J by 0 bases, with 12 bases between them. The CDR3 is 16 amino acids. Germline V gene sequence: CDR1 DFQATT, CDR2 SNEGSKA (reference sequence). The CDR3 nucleotides are TGCAGTGCTAGAGATTCCGGGAGACCCTCCTACAATGAGCAGTTCTTC. This sequence encodes CSARDSGRPSYNEQFF.

This clonotype appeared many times. The CDR3 nucleotides are TGCGCCAGCAGCCCGGGACTAGCGGGGGGGGGCGCTACGCAGTATTTT. It specifies CASSPGLAGGGATQYF. The rearrangement joins TRBV5-1 to TRBJ2-3; 16 bases agree with TRBD2. This CDR3 contains 16 residues. Trimming took 4 bases from V and 8 from J; bases not matched to a gene: 7. The germline V gene encodes CDR1 SGHRS and CDR2 YFSETQ.

A note on this clonotype: This clone may be a read error of a much larger clone one base away. This chain uses TRBV6-5 with TRBJ2-7; no definite D call. This CDR3 has 11 residues. Germline V gene sequence: CDR1 MNHEY, CDR2 SVGAGI. Deletions cut 2 bases from V and 2 bases from J, with 1 base between. The CDR3, as DNA: TGTGCCAGCAGTTACACCTACGAGCAGTACTTC. Amino acid sequence: CASSYTYEQYF.

The CDR3 region has the DNA TGTGCCAGCAGCCGATCCGGGACAGCTTCTCGAGAGCAGTTCTTC. It codes for CASSRSGTASREQFF. The rearrangement links TRBV11-2 to TRBJ2-1; TRBD1 matches at 7 bases. The ends lost 5 bases at V and 10 bases at J; junction bases unmatched: 14. The CDR3 totals 15 residues. Germline V gene lookup returns CDR1 SGHAT and CDR2 FQNNGV.

This clonotype has a count of ten or more. The V call is TRBV11-2, the J call TRBJ2-1; 11 bases agree with TRBD2. V trimming: 5 bases; J trimming: 8 bases; junction bases outside the gene matches: 14. Germline loops: CDR1 SGHAT, CDR2 FQNNGV. This CDR3 comprises 17 residues. DNA of the CDR3: TGTGCCAGCAGCCTAGGGAGTAGCGGGAGGGCGTCTTATGAGCAGTTCTTC. Translating it yields CASSLGSSGRASYEQFF.

The chain joins TRBV2 to TRBJ2-1, with TRBD2 identical over 7 bases. There are 16 residues in the CDR3. Germline-derived CDR1 and CDR2 are SNHLY and FYNNEI. V lost 6 bases to trimming and J lost 0 bases; unmatched junction nucleotides: 8. In DNA, the CDR3 is TGTGCCAGCAGCGAGCGGGGAGCGAGCTCCTACAATGAGCAGTTCTTC. It yields the protein CASSERGASSYNEQFF.

The chain combines TRBV5-4 with TRBJ2-7, with 8 bases aligning to TRBD1. The CDR3 totals 15 residues. Germline CDR1 SGHNT, CDR2 YYREEE (reference sequence). The trim removed 0 bases at V and 4 bases at J, leaving 6 bases unmatched. CDR3: CASSLETGGSYEQYF. The CDR3 region has the DNA TGTGCCAGCAGCTTGGAAACAGGGGGTTCGTACGAGCAGTACTTC. The entire variable domain, with the rest obtained from reference TRBV5-4 and TRBJ2-7, is as follows: ETGVTQSPTHLIKTRGQQVTLRCSSQSGHNTVSWYQQALGQGPQFIFQYYREEENGRGNFPPRFSGLQFPNYSSELNVNALELDDSALYLCASSLETGGSYEQYFGPGTRLTVT.

The sample holds many counts of this clonotype. This rearrangement joins TRBV15 to TRBJ2-7; D not certain. The germline CDR1 and CDR2 sequences are LNHNV and YYDKDF (reference sequence). The CDR3 totals 13 residues. V was shortened by 0 bases and J by 5 bases, with 8 bases between the two germline ends. The CDR3: CATSRDGVNEQYF. The DNA for the CDR3 is TGTGCCACCAGCAGAGATGGAGTGAACGAGCAGTACTTC.

This clonotype has ten or more counts. V gene TRBV27 combines with J gene TRBJ2-1, with unresolved D. Trimming took off 2 bases at V and 4 bases at J, with 15 bases between the two ends. Germline assignment: CDR1 MNHEY and CDR2 SMNVEV (reference sequence). The CDR3 length is 16 residues. The CDR3 sequence is CASSLRAGTGYNEQFF. CDR3 sequence (DNA): TGTGCCAGCAGTTTAAGGGCCGGAACCGGGTACAATGAGCAGTTCTTC.

This chain uses TRBV10-3 with TRBJ2-3; D uncertain. Deletions cut 2 bases from V and 2 bases from J, with 5 bases between. This CDR3 contains 13 residues. Per germline, CDR1 ENHRY and CDR2 SYGVKD. CDR3 sequence reads: CAISEPDTDTQYF. The CDR3 DNA reads as TGTGCCATCAGTGAGCCAGACACAGATACGCAGTATTTT.

The chain carries TRBV6-6 and TRBJ1-5; no clear D. Per germline, CDR1 MNHNY and CDR2 SVGAGI (reference sequence). Trimming took off 7 bases at V and 8 bases at J, with 18 bases between the two ends. The CDR3 runs 14 residues. The CDR3, as DNA: TGTGCCAGCACCCGCGAAGCCCCTTGGGAGCCCCAGCATTTT. Protein product: CASTREAPWEPQHF.

This clonotype was detected many times. CDR3 sequence reads: CASREPGTANNEQFF. The CDR3 bases are TGTGCCAGCAGAGAGCCCGGGACAGCTAACAATGAGCAGTTCTTC. This chain connects TRBV6-6 to TRBJ2-1; TRBD1 agrees at 7 bases. V gave up 6 bases and J gave up 5 bases; unmatched junction bases: 10. Germline CDR1 MNHNY, CDR2 SVGAGI (reference sequence). The CDR3 runs to 15 residues.

A word on this clonotype: One end of the junction varies from germline; a read error may be responsible. The J gene is TRBJ2-7, the V gene TRBV28, with D possibly matching TRBD2 (6 bases). Germline V gives CDR1 MDHEN, CDR2 SYDVKM. There are 15 residues in the CDR3. The CDR3 spells CANSSPEGGPYEQYF. For the CDR3, the DNA is TGTGCCAACAGTTCCCCGGAGGGCGGACCTTACGAGCAATACTTC. The complete variable domain, with remaining parts taken from reference TRBV28 and TRBJ2-7, reads DVKVTQSSRYLVKRTGEKVFLECVQDMDHENMFWYRQDPGLGLRLIYFSYDVKMKEKGDIPEGYSVSREKKERFSLILESASTNQTSMYLCANSSPEGGPYEQYFGPGTRLTVT.

This clonotype came up many times. The V call is TRBV7-6, the J call TRBJ1-6; tentative D call: TRBD1 (6 bases). The length of the CDR3 is 14 residues. Looked up from germline, CDR1 is SGHVS and CDR2 is FNYEAQ. V was shortened by 2 bases and J by 5 bases, with 7 bases between the two germline ends. CDR3 bases: TGTGCCAGCAGCTTACAGGGGAATAATTCACCCCTCCACTTT. Translated, it gives CASSLQGNNSPLHF.

In its sample, this clonotype was seen many times. This rearrangement joins TRBV18 to TRBJ1-6, with 9 bases matching TRBD1. The V segment lost 6 bases and the J segment 11 bases; nucleotides outside the gene matches: 8. Looked up from germline, CDR1 is KGHSH and CDR2 is LQKENI. This CDR3 spans 14 amino acids. CDR3 in amino acids: CASSGGQGKTPLHF. The CDR3 nucleotides are TGTGCCAGCTCGGGGGGACAGGGAAAGACACCCCTCCACTTT. Using reference TRBV18 and TRBJ1-6 for the parts outside the CDR3, the full variable domain is NAGVMQNPRHLVRRRGQEARLRCSPMKGHSHVYWYRQLPEEGLKFMVYLQKENIIDESGMPKERFSAEFPKEGPSILRIQQVVRGDSAAYFCASSGGQGKTPLHFGNGTRLTVT.

This clonotype was detected ten times or more. The rearrangement uses TRBV7-9 and TRBJ1-1; 9 bases line up with TRBD1. V was clipped by 1 base and J by 0 bases; unmatched bases: 3. Germline CDR1 is SEHNR and CDR2 is FQNEAQ (reference sequence). The CDR3 sequence is 16 residues long. The DNA of the CDR3 is TGTGCCAGCAGCTTAGGACAGGGGGTGTTGAACACTGAAGCTTTCTTT. It translates to CASSLGQGVLNTEAFF.

This clonotype was observed many times. V usage is TRBV20-1 and J usage is TRBJ2-7, with TRBD2 matching 9 bases. Losses at the gene ends were 0 bases for V and 4 bases for J; bases not matched to a gene: 10. Germline V gene sequence: CDR1 DFQATT, CDR2 SNEGSKA (reference sequence). The CDR3 spans 16 residues. Here the CDR3 reads CSARDRRSSGNYEQYF. As DNA, the CDR3 is TGCAGTGCTAGAGATAGAAGGTCTAGCGGGAATTACGAGCAGTACTTC.

This clonotype was seen at least ten times. The rearrangement joins TRBV20-1 to TRBJ2-2; 10 bases map to TRBD2. The CDR3 extends over 15 amino acids. V lost 4 bases, J lost 3 bases, and 5 bases stayed unmatched. Germline CDR1 and CDR2: DFQATT and SNEGSKA (reference sequence). CDR3 residues: CSATHGTSDTGELFF. For the CDR3, the DNA is TGCAGTGCTACTCACGGGACTAGCGACACCGGGGAGCTGTTTTTT.

This clonotype was seen ten or more times. V usage is TRBV14 and J usage is TRBJ2-1, with a tentative D call TRBD2 (6 bases). This CDR3 contains 15 residues. The V end was cut by 0 bases, the J end by 6 bases, with 12 bases between. CDR1 is SGHDN, CDR2 FVKESK, per germline. CDR3 region: CASSQEALASNEQFF. DNA of the CDR3: TGTGCCAGCAGCCAAGAGGCCCTAGCGTCCAATGAGCAGTTCTTC.

This clonotype was detected ten times or more. This chain uses TRBV7-2 with TRBJ2-3; 10 bases agree with TRBD2. V lost 1 base, J lost 2 bases, and 6 bases stayed unmatched. The CDR3 length is 17 residues. Per the germline V gene, CDR1 is SGHTA and CDR2 is FQGNSA. The CDR3 sequence is CASSLGTSGTATDTQYF. CDR3 nucleotide sequence: TGTGCCAGCAGCTTAGGCACTAGCGGGACTGCCACAGATACGCAGTATTTT.